This T cell receptor (beta chain) was observed in a study of OX40 agonist ivuxolimab in advanced cancers. Regarding the study in general: Ivuxolimab was a fully human IgG2 agonistic monoclonal antibody targeting the costimulatory receptor OX40 (CD134). Intravenous ivuxolimab was administered to patients every 2 weeks at six dose levels: 0.01, 0.1, 0.3, 1.5, 3 and 10 mg/kg. Among the 50 to 55 dose-escalation patients, approximately 20 had hepatocellular carcinoma, some 15 melanoma, 9 renal cell carcinoma and 9 head and neck cancer. A male proportion of 70% to 90% and a mean age of around 60 years, ranging from 23 to 79, were recorded for the dose-escalation cohort. Patients were allowed to have had prior anti-PD-1, anti-PD-L1 or anti-CTLA-4 therapy, and 40% of the dose-escalation patients had previously received checkpoint inhibitors. Partial responses were achieved by three dose-escalation patients, of whom one had hepatocellular carcinoma and two had cutaneous melanoma. Peripheral TCRbeta sequencing was intended to test whether TCR sequence diversity was altered and clonal T-cell expansion was caused by ivuxolimab. The paper describes the monotherapy dose-escalation part (N = 52 patients) of the phase I trial of ivuxolimab.

Genomic DNA was isolated from the sorted cells so that the TCRbeta CDR3 region could be sequenced. The immunoSEQ Assay was used for sequencing of TCRbeta CDR3 regions. The clones in this table, taken by TCRdb from immuneACCESS, are in-frame only. Not every clone is retained; where verified, under half of the shortfall comes from an unresolved V gene, and the cause of the rest is unknown. This sample lists around 64,000 clones; about four fifths were detected once. In total, the top ten clones hold 4% to 5% of the sample. Overall study outcomes, separate from this receptor: Low levels of normalized T-cell clonal expansion were also shown by some nonresponding patients. In the 0.1-3.0 mg/kg groups, partial responders had among the lowest normalized peripheral clonal expansion, particularly in CD8+ T cells. After ivuxolimab, more expanded clones were found on average in CD8+ T cells than in CD4+ T cells. At doses of 0.1 to 3.0 mg/kg, clonal expansion of both CD4+ and CD8+ T cells in blood was seen between baseline and week 6. The antigen specificity of the peripheral T cells that underwent clonal expansion was not determined.

Patients with a history of autoimmune disease or receiving systemic immunosuppression were excluded from the trial. In every dose cohort, peripheral blood was drawn for TCR sequencing at baseline, cycle 4 day 1, and cycle 7 day 1. The samples were drawn from a first-in-human, open-label, multicenter phase I dose-escalation trial of ivuxolimab. Adults with locally advanced or metastatic melanoma, renal cell, hepatocellular, or head and neck squamous cell carcinoma were enrolled in the trial. Before TCR sequencing, CD4+ and CD8+ T cells were separately sorted from peripheral blood. A remark on this clone: Its antigen target is currently unknown. No quality values exist for individual bases; no much larger clone is one base distant.

Ends trimmed: V by 6 bases, J by 3 bases; bases unmatched to a gene: 4. CDR1 KGHSH and CDR2 LQKENI were looked up in the germline V gene. From the cysteine up to the phenylalanine, the CDR3 has a length of 13 residues. Just the 39-base CDR3 DNA is kept, in frame starting at base 1. The TCR was taken from an adult with an advanced solid tumor such as melanoma, head and neck, liver or kidney cancer. This chain is built from TRBV18 and TRBJ1-2, with 7 bases in between that match TRBD1. Sequencing used CD4+ or CD8+ T cells sorted from blood, obtained in a trial of the OX40 agonist ivuxolimab. This receptor has the CDR3 CASSKTGDYGYTF. The sequence in DNA is TGTGCCAGCTCTAAAACAGGGGACTATGGCTACACCTTC.